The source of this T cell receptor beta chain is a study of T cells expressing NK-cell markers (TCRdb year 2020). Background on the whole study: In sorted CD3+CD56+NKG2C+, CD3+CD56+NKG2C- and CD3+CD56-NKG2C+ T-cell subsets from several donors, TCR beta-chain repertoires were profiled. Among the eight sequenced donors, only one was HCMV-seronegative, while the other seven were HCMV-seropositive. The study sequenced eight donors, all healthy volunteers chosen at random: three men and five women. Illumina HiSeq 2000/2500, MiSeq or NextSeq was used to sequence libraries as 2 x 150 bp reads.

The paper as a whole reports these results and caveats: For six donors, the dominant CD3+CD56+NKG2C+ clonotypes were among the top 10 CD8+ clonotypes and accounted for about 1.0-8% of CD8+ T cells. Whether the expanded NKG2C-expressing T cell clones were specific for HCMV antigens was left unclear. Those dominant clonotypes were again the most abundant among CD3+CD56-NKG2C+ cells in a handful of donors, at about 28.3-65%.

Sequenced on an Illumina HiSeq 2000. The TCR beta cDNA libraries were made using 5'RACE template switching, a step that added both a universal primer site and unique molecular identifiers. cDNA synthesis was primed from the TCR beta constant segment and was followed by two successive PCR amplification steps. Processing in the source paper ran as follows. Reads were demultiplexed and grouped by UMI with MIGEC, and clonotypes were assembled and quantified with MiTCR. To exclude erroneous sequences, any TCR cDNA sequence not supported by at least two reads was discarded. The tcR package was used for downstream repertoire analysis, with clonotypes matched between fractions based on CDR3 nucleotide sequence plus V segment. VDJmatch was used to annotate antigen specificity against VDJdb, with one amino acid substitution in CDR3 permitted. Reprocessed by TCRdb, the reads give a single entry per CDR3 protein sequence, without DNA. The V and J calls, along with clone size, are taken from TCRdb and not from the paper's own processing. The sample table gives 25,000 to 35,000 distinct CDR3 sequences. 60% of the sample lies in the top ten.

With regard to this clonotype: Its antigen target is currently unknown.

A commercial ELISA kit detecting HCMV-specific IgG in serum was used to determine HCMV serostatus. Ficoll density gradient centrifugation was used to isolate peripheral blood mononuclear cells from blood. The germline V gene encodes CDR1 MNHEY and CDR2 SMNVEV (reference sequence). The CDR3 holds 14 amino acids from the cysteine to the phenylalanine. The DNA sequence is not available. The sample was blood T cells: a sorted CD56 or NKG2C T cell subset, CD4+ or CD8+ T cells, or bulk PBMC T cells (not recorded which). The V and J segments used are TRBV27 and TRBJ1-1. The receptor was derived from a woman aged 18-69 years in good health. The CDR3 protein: CASSSGRMNTEAFF.